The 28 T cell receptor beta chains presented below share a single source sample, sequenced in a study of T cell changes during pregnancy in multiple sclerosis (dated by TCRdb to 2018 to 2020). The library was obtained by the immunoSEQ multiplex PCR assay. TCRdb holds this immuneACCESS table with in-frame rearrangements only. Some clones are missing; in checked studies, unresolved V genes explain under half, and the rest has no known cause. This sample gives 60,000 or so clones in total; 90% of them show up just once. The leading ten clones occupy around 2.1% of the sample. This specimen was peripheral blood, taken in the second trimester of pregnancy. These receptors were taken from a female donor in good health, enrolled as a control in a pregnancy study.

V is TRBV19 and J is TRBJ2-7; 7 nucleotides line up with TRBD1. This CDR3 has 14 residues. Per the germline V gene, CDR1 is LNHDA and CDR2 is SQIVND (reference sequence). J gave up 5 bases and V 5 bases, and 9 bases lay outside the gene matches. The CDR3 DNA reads TGTGCCAGTAGTGCAACCGGGACAGCCAACGAGCAGTACTTC. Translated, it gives CASSATGTANEQYF.

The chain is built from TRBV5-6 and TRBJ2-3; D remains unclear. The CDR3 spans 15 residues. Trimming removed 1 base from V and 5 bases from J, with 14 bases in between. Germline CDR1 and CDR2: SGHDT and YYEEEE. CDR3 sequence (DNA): TGTGCCAGCAGCTTGTTCACAGCCAGCCGAGATACGCAGTATTTT. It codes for CASSLFTASRDTQYF.

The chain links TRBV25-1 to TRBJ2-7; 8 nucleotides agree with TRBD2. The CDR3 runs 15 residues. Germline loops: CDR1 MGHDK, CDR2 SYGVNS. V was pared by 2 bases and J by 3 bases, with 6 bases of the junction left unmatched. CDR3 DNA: TGTGCCAGCAGTGAAGGGTTCGGGGGGGGCTACGAGCAGTACTTC. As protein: CASSEGFGGGYEQYF.

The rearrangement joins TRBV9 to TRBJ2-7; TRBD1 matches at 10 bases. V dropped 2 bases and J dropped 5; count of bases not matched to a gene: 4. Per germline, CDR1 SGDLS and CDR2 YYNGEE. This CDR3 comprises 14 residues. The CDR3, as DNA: TGTGCCAGCAGCGTGGGACAGGGGTGGGACGAGCAGTACTTC. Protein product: CASSVGQGWDEQYF.

The CDR3 DNA reads as TGTGCCAGCAGTTACCTGACAGGAAGCAATGAGCAGTTCTTC. It translates to CASSYLTGSNEQFF. The chain couples TRBV6-5 to TRBJ2-1, with a possible D match to TRBD1 (6 bases). Trimming took 2 bases from V and 6 from J, leaving 11 bases between them. CDR3 size: 14 residues. The germline CDR1 and CDR2 sequences are MNHEY and SVGAGI.

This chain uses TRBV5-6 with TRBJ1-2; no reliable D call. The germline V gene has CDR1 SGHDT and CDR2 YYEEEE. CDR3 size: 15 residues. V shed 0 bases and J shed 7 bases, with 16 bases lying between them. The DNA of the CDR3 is TGTGCCAGCAGCTTGGACACGTACGAGGCTCGTGGCTACACCTTC. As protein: CASSLDTYEARGYTF.

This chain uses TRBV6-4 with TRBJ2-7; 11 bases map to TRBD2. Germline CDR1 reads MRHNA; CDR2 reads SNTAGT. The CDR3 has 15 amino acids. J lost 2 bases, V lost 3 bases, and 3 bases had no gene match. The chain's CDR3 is CASSETSGGPYEQYF. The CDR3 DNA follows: TGTGCCAGCAGTGAAACTAGCGGGGGTCCCTACGAGCAGTACTTC.

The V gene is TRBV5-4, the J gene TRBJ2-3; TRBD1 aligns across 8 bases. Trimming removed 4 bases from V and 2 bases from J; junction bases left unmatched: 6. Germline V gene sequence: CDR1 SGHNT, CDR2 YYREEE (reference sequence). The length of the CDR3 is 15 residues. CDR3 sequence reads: CASSRSTGDTDTQYF. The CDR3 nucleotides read TGTGCCAGCAGCCGATCGACAGGGGACACAGATACGCAGTATTTT.

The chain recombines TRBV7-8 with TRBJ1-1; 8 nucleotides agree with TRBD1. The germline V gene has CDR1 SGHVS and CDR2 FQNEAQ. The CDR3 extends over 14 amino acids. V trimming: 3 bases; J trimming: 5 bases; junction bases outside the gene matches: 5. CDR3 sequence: CASSFQGARTEAFF. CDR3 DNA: TGTGCCAGCAGCTTTCAGGGGGCCAGGACTGAAGCTTTCTTT.

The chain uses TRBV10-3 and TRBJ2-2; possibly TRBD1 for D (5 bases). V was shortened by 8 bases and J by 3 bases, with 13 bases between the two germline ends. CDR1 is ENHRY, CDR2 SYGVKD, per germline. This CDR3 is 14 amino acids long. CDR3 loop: CAIGRGLYTGELFF. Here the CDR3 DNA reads TGTGCCATCGGTAGGGGTTTATACACCGGGGAGCTGTTTTTT.

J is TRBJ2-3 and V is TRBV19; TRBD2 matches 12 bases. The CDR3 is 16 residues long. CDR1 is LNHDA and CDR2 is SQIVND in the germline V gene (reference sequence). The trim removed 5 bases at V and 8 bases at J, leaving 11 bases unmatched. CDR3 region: CASSSLAGGRGGTQYF. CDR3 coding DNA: TGTGCCAGTAGTTCTCTAGCGGGGGGGCGTGGGGGTACGCAGTATTTT.

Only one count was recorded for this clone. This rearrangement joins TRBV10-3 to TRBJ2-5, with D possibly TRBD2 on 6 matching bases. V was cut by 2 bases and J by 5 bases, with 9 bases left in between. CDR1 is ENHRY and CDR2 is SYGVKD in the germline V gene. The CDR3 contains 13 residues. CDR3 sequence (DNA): TGTGCCATCAGTGAGGGGACTCCCGAGACCCAGTACTTC. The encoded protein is CAISEGTPETQYF.

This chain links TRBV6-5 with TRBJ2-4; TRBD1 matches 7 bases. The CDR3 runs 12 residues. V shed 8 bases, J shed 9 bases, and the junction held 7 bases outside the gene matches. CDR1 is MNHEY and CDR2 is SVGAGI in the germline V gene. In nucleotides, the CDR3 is TGTGCCAGCTTACAGGGGATAGGCATTCAGTACTTC. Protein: CASLQGIGIQYF.

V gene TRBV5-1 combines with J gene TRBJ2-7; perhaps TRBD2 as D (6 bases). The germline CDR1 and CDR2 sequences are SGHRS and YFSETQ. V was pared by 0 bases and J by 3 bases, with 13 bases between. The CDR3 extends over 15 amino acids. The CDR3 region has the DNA TGCGCCAGCAGCTTGGTTGTCGGGAGTGGCTACGAGCAGTACTTC. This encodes CASSLVVGSGYEQYF.

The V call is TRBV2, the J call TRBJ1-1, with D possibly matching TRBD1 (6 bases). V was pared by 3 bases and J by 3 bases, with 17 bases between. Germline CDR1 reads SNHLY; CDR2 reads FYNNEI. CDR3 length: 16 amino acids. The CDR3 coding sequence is TGTGCCAGCAGTGATAAGGCAGGGGTGATTGACACTGAAGCTTTCTTT. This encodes CASSDKAGVIDTEAFF.

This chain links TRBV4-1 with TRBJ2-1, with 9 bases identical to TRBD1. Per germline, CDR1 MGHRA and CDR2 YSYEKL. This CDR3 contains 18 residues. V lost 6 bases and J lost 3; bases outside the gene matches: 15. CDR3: CASSPFPTGTGNYNEQFF. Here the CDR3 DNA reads TGCGCCAGCAGTCCCTTCCCAACCGGGACAGGGAACTACAATGAGCAGTTCTTC.

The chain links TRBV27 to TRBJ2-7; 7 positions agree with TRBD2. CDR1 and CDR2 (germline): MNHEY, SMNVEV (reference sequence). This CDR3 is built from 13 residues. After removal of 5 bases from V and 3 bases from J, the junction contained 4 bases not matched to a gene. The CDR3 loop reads CASSTTSSYEQYF. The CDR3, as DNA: TGTGCCAGCAGTACGACTAGCAGCTACGAGCAGTACTTC.

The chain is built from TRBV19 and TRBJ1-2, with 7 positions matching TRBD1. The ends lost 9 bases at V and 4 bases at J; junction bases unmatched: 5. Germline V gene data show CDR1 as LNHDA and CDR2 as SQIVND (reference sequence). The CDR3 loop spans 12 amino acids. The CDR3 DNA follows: TGTGCCAGCTTGGGACAGCTCTATGGCTACACCTTC. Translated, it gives CASLGQLYGYTF.

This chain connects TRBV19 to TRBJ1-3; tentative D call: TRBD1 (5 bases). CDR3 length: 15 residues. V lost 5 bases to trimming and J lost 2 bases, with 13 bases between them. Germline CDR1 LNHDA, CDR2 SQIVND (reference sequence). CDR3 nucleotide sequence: TGTGCCAGTAGTGTGGAGGGGTTAGCTGGAAACACCATATATTTT. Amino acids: CASSVEGLAGNTIYF.

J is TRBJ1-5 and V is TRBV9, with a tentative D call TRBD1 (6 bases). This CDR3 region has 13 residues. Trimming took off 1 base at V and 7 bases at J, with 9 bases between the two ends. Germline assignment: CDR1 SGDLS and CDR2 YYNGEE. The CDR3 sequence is CASSVYGGQPQHF. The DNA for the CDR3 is TGTGCCAGCAGCGTATATGGGGGCCAGCCCCAGCATTTT. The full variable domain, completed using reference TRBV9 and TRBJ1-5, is DSGVTQTPKHLITATGQRVTLRCSPRSGDLSVYWYQQSLDQGLQFLIQYYNGEERAKGNILERFSAQQFPDLHSELNLSSLELGDSALYFCASSVYGGQPQHFGDGTRLSIL.

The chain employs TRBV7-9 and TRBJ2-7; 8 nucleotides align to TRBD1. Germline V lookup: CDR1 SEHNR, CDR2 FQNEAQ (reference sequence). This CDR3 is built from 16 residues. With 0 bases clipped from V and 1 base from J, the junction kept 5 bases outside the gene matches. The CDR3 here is CASSLATGVGSYEQYF. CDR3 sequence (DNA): TGTGCCAGCAGCTTAGCGACAGGGGTGGGGTCCTACGAGCAGTACTTC.

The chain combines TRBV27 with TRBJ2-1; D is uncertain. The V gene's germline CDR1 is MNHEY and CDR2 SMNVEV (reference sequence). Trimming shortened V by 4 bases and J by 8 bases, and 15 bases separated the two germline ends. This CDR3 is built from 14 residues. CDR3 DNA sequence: TGTGCCAGCAGTTCTAAGGAAATGCGGCATGAGCAGTTCTTC. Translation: CASSSKEMRHEQFF.

The CDR3 region is CASRRQGMNTEAFF. CDR3 DNA: TGTGCCAGCAGAAGACAGGGTATGAACACTGAAGCTTTCTTT. V gene TRBV27 combines with J gene TRBJ1-1, with 7 positions matching TRBD1. The germline CDR1 and CDR2 sequences are MNHEY and SMNVEV (reference sequence). V lost 6 bases, J lost 0 bases, and 4 bases stayed unmatched. CDR3 length equals 14 residues.

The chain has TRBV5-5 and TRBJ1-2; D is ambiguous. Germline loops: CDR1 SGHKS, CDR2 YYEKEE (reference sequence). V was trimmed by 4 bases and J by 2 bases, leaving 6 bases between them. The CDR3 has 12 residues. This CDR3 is CASSRANYGYTF. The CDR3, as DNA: TGTGCCAGCAGCCGAGCGAACTATGGCTACACCTTC.

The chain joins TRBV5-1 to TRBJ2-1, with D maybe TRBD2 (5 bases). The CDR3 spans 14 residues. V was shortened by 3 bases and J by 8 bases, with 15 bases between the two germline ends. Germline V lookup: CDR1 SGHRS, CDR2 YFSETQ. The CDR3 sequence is CASSWAGGRDEQFF. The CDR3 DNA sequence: TGCGCCAGCAGCTGGGCGGGTGGACGAGATGAGCAGTTCTTC.

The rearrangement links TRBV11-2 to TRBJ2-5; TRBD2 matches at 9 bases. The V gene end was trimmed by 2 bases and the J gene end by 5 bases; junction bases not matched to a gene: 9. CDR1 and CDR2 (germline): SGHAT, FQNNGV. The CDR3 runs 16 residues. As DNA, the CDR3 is TGTGCCAGCAGCTTAAGCCCAGCGGGGGGATGGGAGACCCAGTACTTC. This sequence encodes CASSLSPAGGWETQYF.

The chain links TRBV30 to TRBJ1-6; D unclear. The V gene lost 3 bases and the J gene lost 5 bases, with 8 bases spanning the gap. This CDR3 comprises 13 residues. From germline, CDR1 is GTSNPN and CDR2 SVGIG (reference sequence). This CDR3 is CAWRQNNNSPLHF. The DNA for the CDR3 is TGTGCCTGGAGACAGAATAATAATTCACCCCTCCACTTT.

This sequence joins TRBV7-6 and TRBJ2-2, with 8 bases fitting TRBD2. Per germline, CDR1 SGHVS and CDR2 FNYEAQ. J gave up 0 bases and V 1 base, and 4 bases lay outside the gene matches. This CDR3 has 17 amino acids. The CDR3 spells CASSLGSGGSNTGELFF. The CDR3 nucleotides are TGTGCCAGCAGCTTAGGGAGCGGGGGCTCGAACACCGGGGAGCTGTTTTTT.